The 4 T cell receptor beta chains below were found in one sample sequenced in a study of human T cells and chemical hapten exposure. Time point defined: healthy volunteer bleed at 6 weeks. Total RNA was isolated from unfractionated whole blood. From the RACE reads, TCRdb called clonotypes with MiXCR, one entry per CDR3 protein. Here the sample spans tens of thousands of distinct CDR3 sequences, roughly 8.7% being singletons. Material: whole blood. These receptor sequences come from a male donor in good health. Some clones in this sample may be carry-over from other donors' samples.

This clonotype has more than one count but fewer than ten. The chain carries TRBV11-3 and TRBJ2-1; 7 bases match TRBD1. The CDR3 covers 16 residues. The V gene's germline CDR1 is SGHNT and CDR2 YENEEA. V gave up 0 bases and J gave up 7 bases; unmatched junction bases: 9. The CDR3 sequence is CASSLEEGGVGNEQFF. CDR3 DNA sequence: TGTGCCAGCAGCTTAGAGGAAGGGGGCGTTGGAAATGAGCAGTTCTTC. Filled out from reference TRBV11-3 and TRBJ2-1, the complete variable domain reads EAGVVQSPRYKIIEKKQPVAFWCNPISGHNTLYWYLQNLGQGPELLIRYENEEAVDDSQLPKDRFSAERLKGVDSTLKIQPAELGDSAVYLCASSLEEGGVGNEQFFGPGTRLTVL.

This chain links TRBV27 with TRBJ2-7, with TRBD2 identical over 13 bases. The CDR3 loop spans 21 amino acids. Germline V gene sequence: CDR1 MNHEY, CDR2 SMNVEV (reference sequence). The ends lost 4 bases at V and 4 bases at J; junction bases unmatched: 22. In DNA form, the CDR3 reads TGTGCCAGCAGTTCCGCGGCACAGGGGCAAACTAGCGGGAGGGAGCCGTACGAGCAGTACTTC. Translated: CASSSAAQGQTSGREPYEQYF.

The chain employs TRBV7-9 and TRBJ2-4; D may be TRBD1 (6 bases). V lost 5 bases, J lost 0 bases, and 17 bases lay in between. Germline V gene data show CDR1 as SEHNR and CDR2 as FQNEAQ (reference sequence). This CDR3 is 17 amino acids long. The CDR3 loop is CASSPGTNLLAKNIQYF. The DNA for the CDR3 is TGTGCCAGCAGCCCAGGGACAAACCTACTAGCCAAAAACATTCAGTACTTC.

This clonotype was seen many times. This chain joins TRBV20-1 and TRBJ2-7; TRBD1 might be the D (6 bases). This CDR3 contains 13 residues. Germline values: CDR1 DFQATT, CDR2 SNEGSKA (reference sequence). Trimming removed 1 base from V and 5 bases from J, with 12 bases in between. This chain's CDR3 is CSARGPAGDEQYF. The CDR3 region has the DNA TGCAGTGCTAGAGGGCCAGCAGGGGACGAGCAGTACTTC.